This TCR beta chain came from a study of blood T cell repertoires in COVID-19. Original methodology: Estimation of nucleated cell counts was performed using reference gene primer amplification. Assay: immunoSEQ multiplex PCR; the TCRdb copy retains only in-frame clones and omits some. Clone size and V and J calls were adopted from that table, with D and trimming inferred from the DNA. The table lists around 260,000 clones, approximately 82% of them singletons. The CDR3 loop spans 14 amino acids. V was pared by 2 bases and J by 2 bases, with 10 bases between. CDR1 is SNHLY, CDR2 FYNNEI, per germline. The chain employs TRBV2 and TRBJ2-7, with a weak D call TRBD2 (6 bases). Specimen: peripheral blood. This clonotype was obtained from a man aged 55 to 70 who had recovered from COVID-19. In DNA form, the CDR3 reads TGTGCCAGCAGTGAACTAGCGATCCCCTACGAGCAGTACTTC. Protein: CASSELAIPYEQYF.